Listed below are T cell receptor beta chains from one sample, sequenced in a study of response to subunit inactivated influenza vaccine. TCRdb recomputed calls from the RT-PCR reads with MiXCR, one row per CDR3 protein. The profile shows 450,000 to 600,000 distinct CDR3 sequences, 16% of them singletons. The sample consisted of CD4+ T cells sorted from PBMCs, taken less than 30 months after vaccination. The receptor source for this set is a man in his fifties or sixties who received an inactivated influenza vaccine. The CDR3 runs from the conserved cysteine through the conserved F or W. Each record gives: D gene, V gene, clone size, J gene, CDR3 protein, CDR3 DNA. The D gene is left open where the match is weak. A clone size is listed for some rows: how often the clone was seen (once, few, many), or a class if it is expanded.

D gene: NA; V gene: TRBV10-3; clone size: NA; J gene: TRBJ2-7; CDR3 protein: CAISSRYEQYF; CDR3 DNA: TGTGCCATCAGTTCTCGGTACGAGCAGTACTTC
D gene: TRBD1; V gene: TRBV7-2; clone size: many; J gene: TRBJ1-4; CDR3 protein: CASSLTGQVGKLFF; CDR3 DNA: TGTGCCAGCAGCCTAACAGGACAGGTCGGAAAACTGTTTTTT
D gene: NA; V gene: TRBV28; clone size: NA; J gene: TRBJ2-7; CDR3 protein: CASRDGTGNYEQYF; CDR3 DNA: TGTGCCAGCAGGGACGGGACGGGTAACTACGAGCAGTACTTC
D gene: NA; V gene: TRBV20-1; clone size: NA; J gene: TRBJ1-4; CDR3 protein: CSATPPGAVGKLFF; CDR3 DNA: TGCAGTGCGACACCCCCGGGGGCCGTTGGAAAACTGTTTTTT
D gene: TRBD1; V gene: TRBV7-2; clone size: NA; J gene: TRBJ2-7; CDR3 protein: CASSHTGADEQYF; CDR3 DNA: TGTGCCAGCAGCCACACAGGGGCCGACGAGCAGTACTTC
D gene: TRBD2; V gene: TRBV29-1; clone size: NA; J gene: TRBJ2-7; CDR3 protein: CSVGGWTSGRALYSYEQYF; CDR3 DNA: TGCAGCGTTGGAGGGTGGACTAGCGGGAGGGCCCTTTACTCCTACGAGCAGTACTTC
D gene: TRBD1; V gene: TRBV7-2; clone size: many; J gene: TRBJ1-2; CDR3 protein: CASSLAQGSNYGYTF; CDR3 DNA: TGTGCCAGCAGCTTAGCACAGGGGTCGAACTATGGCTACACCTTC
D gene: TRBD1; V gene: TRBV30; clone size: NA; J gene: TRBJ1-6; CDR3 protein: CAWSGRTGPSRNSPLHF; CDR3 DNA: TGTGCCTGGAGTGGAAGGACAGGCCCTTCTCGAAATTCACCCCTCCACTTT
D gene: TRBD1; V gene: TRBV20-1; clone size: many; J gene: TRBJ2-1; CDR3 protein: CSAGRGTGSYNEQFF; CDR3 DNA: TGCAGTGCTGGCAGAGGGACAGGCTCCTACAATGAGCAGTTCTTC
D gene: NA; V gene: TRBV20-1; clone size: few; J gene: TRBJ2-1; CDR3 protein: CSARDSGFSYNEQFF; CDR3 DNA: TGCAGTGCTAGAGATTCAGGGTTTTCCTACAATGAGCAGTTCTTC
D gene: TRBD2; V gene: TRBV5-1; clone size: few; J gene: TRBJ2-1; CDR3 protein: CASSLERDWYNEQFF; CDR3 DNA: TGCGCCAGCAGCTTGGAGCGGGACTGGTACAATGAGCAGTTCTTC
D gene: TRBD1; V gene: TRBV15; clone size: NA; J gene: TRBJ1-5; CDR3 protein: CATSGTGSRQPQHF; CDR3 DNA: TGTGCCACCAGCGGGACAGGGAGCCGGCAGCCCCAGCATTTT
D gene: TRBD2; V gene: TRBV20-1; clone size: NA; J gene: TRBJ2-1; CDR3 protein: CSAQPGTAGGWQFF; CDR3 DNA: TGCAGTGCACAACCGGGGACGGCGGGAGGTTGGCAGTTCTTC
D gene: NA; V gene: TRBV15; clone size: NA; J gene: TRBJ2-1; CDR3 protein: CATFGHNEQFF; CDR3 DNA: TGTGCCACCTTCGGGCACAATGAGCAGTTCTTC
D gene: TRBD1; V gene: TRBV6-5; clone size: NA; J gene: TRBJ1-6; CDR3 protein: CASSSTAGTGDSPLHF; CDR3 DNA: TGTGCCAGCAGTTCTACCGCCGGGACAGGTGATTCACCCCTCCACTTT
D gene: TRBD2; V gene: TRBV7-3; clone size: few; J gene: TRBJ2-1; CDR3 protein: CASSPGASGNNEQFF; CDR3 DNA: TGTGCCAGCAGCCCCGGGGCTAGCGGAAACAATGAGCAGTTCTTC
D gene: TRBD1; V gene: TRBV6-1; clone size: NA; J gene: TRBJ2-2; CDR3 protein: CASTRQGMNTGELFF; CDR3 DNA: TGTGCCAGCACTCGACAGGGGATGAACACCGGGGAGCTGTTTTTT
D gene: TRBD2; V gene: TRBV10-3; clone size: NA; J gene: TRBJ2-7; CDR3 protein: CAISKNSGGTYEQYF; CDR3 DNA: TGTGCCATCAGCAAGAATAGCGGGGGGACCTACGAGCAGTACTTC
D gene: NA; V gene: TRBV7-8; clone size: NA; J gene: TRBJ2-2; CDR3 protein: CASSLAKGWTGELFF; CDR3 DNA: TGTGCCAGCAGCTTAGCGAAAGGGTGGACCGGGGAGCTGTTTTTT
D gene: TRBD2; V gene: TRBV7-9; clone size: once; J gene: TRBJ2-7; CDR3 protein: CASSLAGGWGAYEQYF; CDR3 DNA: TGTGCCAGCAGCTTAGCGGGGGGGTGGGGCGCCTACGAGCAGTACTTC
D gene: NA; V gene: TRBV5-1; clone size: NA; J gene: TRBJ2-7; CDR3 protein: CASSVTATYEQYF; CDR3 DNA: TGCGCCAGCAGTGTGACAGCAACCTACGAGCAGTACTTC
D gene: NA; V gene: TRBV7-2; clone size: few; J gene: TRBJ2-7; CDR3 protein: CASSPSEGFSYEQYF; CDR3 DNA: TGTGCCAGCAGTCCTTCTGAGGGGTTCTCCTACGAGCAGTACTTC
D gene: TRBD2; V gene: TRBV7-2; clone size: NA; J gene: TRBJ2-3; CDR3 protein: CASSLVGRGGDTQYF; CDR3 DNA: TGTGCCAGCAGCTTAGTCGGGAGGGGGGGAGATACGCAGTATTTT
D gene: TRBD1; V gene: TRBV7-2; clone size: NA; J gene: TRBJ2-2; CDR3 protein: CASSTGQGVTGELFF; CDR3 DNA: TGTGCCAGCAGCACAGGACAGGGGGTCACCGGGGAGCTGTTTTTT
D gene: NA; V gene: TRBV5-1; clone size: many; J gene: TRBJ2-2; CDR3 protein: CASSSHRTGELFF; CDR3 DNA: TGCGCCAGCAGCTCCCACAGGACCGGGGAGCTGTTTTTT
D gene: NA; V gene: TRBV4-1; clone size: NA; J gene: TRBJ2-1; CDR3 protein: CASSRGETDNEQFF; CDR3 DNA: TGCGCCAGCTCCCGAGGGGAGACAGACAATGAGCAGTTCTTC
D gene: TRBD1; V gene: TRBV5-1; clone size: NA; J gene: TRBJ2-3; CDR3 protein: CASSPWTGSLDTQYF; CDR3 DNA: TGCGCCAGCAGCCCCTGGACAGGGTCCCTTGACACGCAGTATTTT
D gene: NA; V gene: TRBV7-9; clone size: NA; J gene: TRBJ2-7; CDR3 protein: CASSRPGTLYEQYF; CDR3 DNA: TGTGCCAGCAGCAGGCCCGGGACACTTTACGAGCAGTACTTC
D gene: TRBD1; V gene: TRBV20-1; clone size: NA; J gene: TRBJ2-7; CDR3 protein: CSARDRENEQYF; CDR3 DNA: TGCAGTGCTAGGGACAGGGAGAACGAGCAGTACTTC
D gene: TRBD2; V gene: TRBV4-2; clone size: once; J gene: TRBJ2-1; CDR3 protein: CASSLSRLAQSSYNKQFF; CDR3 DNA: TGTGCCAGCAGCCTATCCCGACTAGCCCAGAGCTCCTACAATAAGCAGTTCTTC
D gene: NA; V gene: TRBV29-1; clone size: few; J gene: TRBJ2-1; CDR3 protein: CSAGIGTDSYNEQFF; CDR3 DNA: TGCAGCGCTGGTATAGGGACGGACTCCTACAATGAGCAGTTCTTC
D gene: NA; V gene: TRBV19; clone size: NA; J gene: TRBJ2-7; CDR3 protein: CASSYPRDGAYEQYF; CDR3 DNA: TGTGCCAGTAGCTACCCCCGGGACGGTGCCTACGAGCAGTACTTC
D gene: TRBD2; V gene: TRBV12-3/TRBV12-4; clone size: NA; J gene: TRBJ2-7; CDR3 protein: CASSSGTSGGTSYEQYF; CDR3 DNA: TGTGCCAGCAGTTCCGGGACTAGCGGGGGGACTTCCTACGAGCAGTACTTC
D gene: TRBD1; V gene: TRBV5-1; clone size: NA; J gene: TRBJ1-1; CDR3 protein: CASSLQGADSNTEAFF; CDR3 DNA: TGCGCCAGCAGCTTACAGGGGGCTGATTCGAACACTGAAGCTTTCTTT
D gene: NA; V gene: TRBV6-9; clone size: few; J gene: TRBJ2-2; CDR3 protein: CASVNRDGSTGELFF; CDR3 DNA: TGTGCCAGCGTCAACCGGGACGGGTCCACCGGGGAGCTGTTTTTT
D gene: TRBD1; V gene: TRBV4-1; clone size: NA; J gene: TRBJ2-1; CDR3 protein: CASSRPGGNEQFF; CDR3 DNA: TGCGCCAGCAGCCGTCCAGGGGGCAATGAGCAGTTCTTC
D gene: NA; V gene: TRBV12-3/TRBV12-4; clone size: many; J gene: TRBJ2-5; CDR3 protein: CASSFGGKETQYF; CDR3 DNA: TGTGCCAGCAGCTTCGGGGGAAAAGAGACCCAGTACTTC
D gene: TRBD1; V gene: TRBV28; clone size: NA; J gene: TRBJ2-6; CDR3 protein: CASGQEHFLARANVLTF; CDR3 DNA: TGTGCCAGCGGACAGGAGCACTTCCTCGCCAGGGCCAACGTCCTGACTTTC
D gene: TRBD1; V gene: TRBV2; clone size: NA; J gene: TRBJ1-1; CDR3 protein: CASSGLTGGEAFF; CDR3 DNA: TGTGCCAGCAGTGGACTGACAGGGGGTGAAGCTTTCTTT
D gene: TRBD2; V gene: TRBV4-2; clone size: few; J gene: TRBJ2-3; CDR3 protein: CASSRATSGSVTDTQYF; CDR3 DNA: TGTGCCAGCAGCCGAGCGACTAGCGGGAGTGTGACAGATACGCAGTATTTT
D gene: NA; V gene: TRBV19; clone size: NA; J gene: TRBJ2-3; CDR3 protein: CASSIKSGNSDTQYF; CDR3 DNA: TGTGCCAGTAGTATAAAGAGCGGAAATTCAGATACGCAGTATTTT
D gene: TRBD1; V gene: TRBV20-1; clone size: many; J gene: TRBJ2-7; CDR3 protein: CSAVDWTGGSYEQYF; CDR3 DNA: TGCAGTGCCGTTGATTGGACAGGGGGCTCCTACGAGCAGTACTTC
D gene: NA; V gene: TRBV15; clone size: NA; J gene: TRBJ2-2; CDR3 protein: CATSNAGELFF; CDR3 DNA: TGTGCCACCAGCAACGCCGGGGAGCTGTTTTTT
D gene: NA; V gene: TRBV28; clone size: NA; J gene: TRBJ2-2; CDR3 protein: CASSFVGLTGTGELFF; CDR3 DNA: TGTGCCAGCAGTTTTGTTGGACTAACGGGTACCGGGGAGCTGTTTTTT
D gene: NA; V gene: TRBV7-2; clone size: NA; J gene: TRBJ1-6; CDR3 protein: CASTPGRSLHF; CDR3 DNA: TGTGCCAGCACCCCTGGGAGGTCCCTCCACTTT
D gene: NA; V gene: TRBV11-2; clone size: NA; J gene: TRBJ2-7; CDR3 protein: CASTPSALSYEQYF; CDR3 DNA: TGTGCCAGCACTCCCAGCGCTTTAAGCTACGAGCAGTACTTC
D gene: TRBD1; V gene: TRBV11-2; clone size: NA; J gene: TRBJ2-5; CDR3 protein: CASSQGTGVMETQYF; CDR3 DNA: TGTGCCAGCAGCCAAGGGACAGGGGTAATGGAGACCCAGTACTTC
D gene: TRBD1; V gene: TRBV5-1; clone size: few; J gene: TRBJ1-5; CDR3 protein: CASSSGQGGQPQHF; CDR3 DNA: TGCGCCAGCAGCTCCGGACAGGGGGGTCAGCCCCAGCATTTT
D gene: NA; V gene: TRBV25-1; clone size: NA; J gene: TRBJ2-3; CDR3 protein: CASSAGTRNTQYF; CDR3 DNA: TGTGCCAGCAGTGCCGGGACCAGAAATACGCAGTATTTT
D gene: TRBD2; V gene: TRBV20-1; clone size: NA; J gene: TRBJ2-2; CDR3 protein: CSAKKPGGTGELFF; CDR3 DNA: TGCAGTGCTAAAAAGCCCGGGGGGACCGGGGAGCTGTTTTTT
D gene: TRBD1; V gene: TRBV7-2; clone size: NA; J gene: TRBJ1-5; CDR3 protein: CASSLQGANQPQHF; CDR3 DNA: TGTGCCAGCAGCTTGCAGGGGGCGAATCAGCCCCAGCATTTT
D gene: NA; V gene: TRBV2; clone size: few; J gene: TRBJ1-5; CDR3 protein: CASNYGAGQPQHF; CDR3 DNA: TGTGCCAGCAACTATGGGGCAGGTCAGCCCCAGCATTTT
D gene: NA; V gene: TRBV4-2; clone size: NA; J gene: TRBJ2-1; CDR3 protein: CASSRGPLMTVSSYNEQFF; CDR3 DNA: TGTGCCAGCAGCCGAGGTCCCCTTATGACAGTTAGCTCCTACAATGAGCAGTTCTTC
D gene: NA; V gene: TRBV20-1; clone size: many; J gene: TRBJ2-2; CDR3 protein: CSARPNDPSGLGLFF; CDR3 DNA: TGCAGTGCTAGACCAAATGACCCATCCGGGCTAGGACTGTTTTTT
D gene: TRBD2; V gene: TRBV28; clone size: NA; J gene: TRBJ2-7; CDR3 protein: CASSSQALAGGYF; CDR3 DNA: TGTGCCAGCAGTTCCCAGGCACTAGCGGGGGGCTACTTC